Below, one T cell receptor beta chain is given with its context. Its binding antigen is unknown. Library preparation was by 5' RACE. The input for every TCR library was roughly 3,200 ng of total RNA. cDNA was synthesized with SMARTScribe reverse transcriptase in eight separate reactions per sample. During cDNA synthesis, template switching was used to introduce unique molecular identifiers that contained a 6-nucleotide sample barcode. TCRalpha and TCRbeta cDNA was amplified in two nested PCRs of approximately 16 and 10 cycles, and bead purification was carried out after each PCR. Before amplification, the cDNA was both treated with uracil DNA-glycosylase and purified with the QIAquick PCR purification kit. The second PCR added Illumina TruSeq-compatible adapters along with sample-specific barcodes. Library quality and concentration were checked on TapeStation and Qubit, and libraries were pooled at about 5 ng each. Sequencing of pooled libraries was carried out on an Illumina HiSeq2500 single-index Rapid Run using 2 x 100 bp reads and custom sequencing primers. In the paper's pipeline: MiGEC version 1.2.6 was used for UMI-based consensus assembly, which corrected PCR and sequencing errors. MiXCR version 2.1.1 handled V(D)J alignment, clonotype assembly and CDR3 extraction. To normalise gene usage, clonotype sharing and MAIT/NKT TCR abundance, the top 1000, 10 000 and 20 000 clonotypes in each sample were analysed. Diversity was computed as the inverse Simpson index with the vegan R package after downsampling to 27 000 UMIs. Paired Mann-Whitney U tests on discordant twin pairs were used, with Benjamini-Hochberg multiple-testing correction. TCRdb reprocessed the reads, and each CDR3 protein sequence is entered once, without DNA. TCRdb's processing, not the authors', yielded these V and J calls. The sample's clone listing holds 150,000 to 200,000 distinct CDR3 sequences. 7.4% of the sample is taken by the ten largest.

These data originate in a study of monozygotic twins with inflammatory bowel disease (dated by TCRdb to about 2019). Regarding the complete study: A total of some 28 monozygotic twin pairs were included in the full study, comprising nine German pairs (four IBD-concordant, five IBD-discordant) and 19 IBD-discordant Danish pairs. The search for disease-associated traits relied mainly on comparing, within discordant pairs, IBD patients with their genetically identical healthy co-twins. Each individual had, on average, about 151 000 unique TCRalpha sequences and 181 000 unique TCRbeta sequences available for analysis. Here is what the overall study found, with its caveats: Background noise and inter-individual variability may have been introduced into the repertoires by the differing immunosuppressive treatments among patients. Measured by the inverse Simpson index, TCRbeta repertoire diversity was lower in IBD patients than in their healthy co-twins. Distinction between different T cell subtypes could not be achieved in the analysis. Compared with healthy twins, IBD patients had fewer clonotypes in common with other individuals, a difference most pronounced in patients showing signs of disease activity. The results gave no support for a single strong signal or clonotype linked to IBD. Repertoire similarity did not differ between concordant and discordant twins, which could be due to limited statistical power.

Taken from cysteine to phenylalanine, the CDR3 has 12 residues. The DNA is not on file. CDR1 and CDR2 are read off the germline V gene (reference sequence) as GTSNPN and SVGIG. From each donor, a roughly 2.6 ml peripheral blood sample was collected into PAXgene tubes and stored at -80 degrees C. Total RNA was isolated from whole blood with the PAXgene blood miRNA kit on an automated QIAcube, without T cell sorting. Deep TCRalpha and TCRbeta repertoire profiling with unique molecular barcoding was performed on peripheral blood of monozygotic twin pairs concordant or discordant for inflammatory bowel disease. For every twin pair, smoking habits were documented, and each individual was categorised as a current, former or never smoker.

Specimen: blood. This chain joins TRBV30 to TRBJ1-2; TCRdb selects TRBD1, and the lack of DNA leaves this call unchecked. This receptor was identified in a human donor with ulcerative colitis or Crohn's disease, or a healthy co-twin of an affected twin (not recorded which). For the CDR3, the sequence is CAWKGMGYGYTF.